This T cell receptor (beta chain) was retrieved from a study of blood T cell repertoires in COVID-19. Sequenced by immunoSEQ multiplex PCR; TCRdb stores in-frame clones only, minus some. The sample records approximately 260,000 clones, 82% being singletons. The CDR3 is 15 residues long. The V and J ends lost 4 bases and 2 bases respectively, with 14 bases between them. Germline CDR1 SNHLY, CDR2 FYNNEI. This clonotype originated in a woman in her fifties or sixties with active or convalescent COVID-19. The sample comprised peripheral blood. The rearrangement links TRBV2 to TRBJ1-2; D may be TRBD1 (5 bases). The CDR3 sequence: CASSAGQGFNYGYTF. The CDR3 DNA follows: TGTGCCAGCAGTGCTGGCCAGGGATTCAACTATGGCTACACCTTC.